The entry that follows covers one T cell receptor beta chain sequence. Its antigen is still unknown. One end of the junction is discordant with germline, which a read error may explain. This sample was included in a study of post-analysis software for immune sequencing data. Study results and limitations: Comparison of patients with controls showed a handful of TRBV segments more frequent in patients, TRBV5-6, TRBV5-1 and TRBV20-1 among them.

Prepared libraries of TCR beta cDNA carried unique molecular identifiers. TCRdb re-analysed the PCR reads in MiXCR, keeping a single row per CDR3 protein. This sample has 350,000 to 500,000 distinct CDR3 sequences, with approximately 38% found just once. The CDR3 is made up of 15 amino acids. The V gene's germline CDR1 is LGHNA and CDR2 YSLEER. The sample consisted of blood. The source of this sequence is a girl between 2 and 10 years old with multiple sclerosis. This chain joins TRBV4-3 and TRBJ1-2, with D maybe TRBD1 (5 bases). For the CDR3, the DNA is TGCGCCAGCAGCCAAGACGGGGACGGAAACTATGGCTGCACCTTC. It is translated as CASSQDGDGNYGCTF.